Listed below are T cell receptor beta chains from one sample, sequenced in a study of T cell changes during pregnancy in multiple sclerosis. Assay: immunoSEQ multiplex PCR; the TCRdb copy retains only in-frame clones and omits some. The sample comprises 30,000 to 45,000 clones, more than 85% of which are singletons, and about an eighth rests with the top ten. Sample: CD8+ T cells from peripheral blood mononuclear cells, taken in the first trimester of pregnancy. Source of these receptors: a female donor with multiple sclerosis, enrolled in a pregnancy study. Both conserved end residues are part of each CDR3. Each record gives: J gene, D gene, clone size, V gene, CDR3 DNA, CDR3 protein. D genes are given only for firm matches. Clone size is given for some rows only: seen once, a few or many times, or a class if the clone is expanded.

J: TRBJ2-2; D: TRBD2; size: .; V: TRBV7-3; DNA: TGTGCCAGCAGCTTAATCCTAGCGGGGGGCCTGGGGACCGGGGAGCTGTTTTTT; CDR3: CASSLILAGGLGTGELFF
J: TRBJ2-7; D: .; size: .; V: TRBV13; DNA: TGTGCCAGCAGCCGCGGATACTCCTACGAGCAGTACTTC; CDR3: CASSRGYSYEQYF
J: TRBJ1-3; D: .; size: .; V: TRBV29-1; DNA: TGCAGCGTTGCAGGTGGTGGAAACACCATATATTTT; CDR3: CSVAGGGNTIYF
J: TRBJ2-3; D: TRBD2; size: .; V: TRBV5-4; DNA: TGTGCCAGCAGCTTCCGCGGGGGGGCCCTAGATACGCAGTATTTT; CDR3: CASSFRGGALDTQYF
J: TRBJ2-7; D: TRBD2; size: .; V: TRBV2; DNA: TGTGCCAGCAGCGATAAGCGGGGGGAATCTCGCGAGCAGTACTTC; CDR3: CASSDKRGESREQYF
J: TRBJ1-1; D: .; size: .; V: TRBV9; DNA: TGTGCCAGCAGCGAATACAGGGCTGAAGCTTTCTTT; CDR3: CASSEYRAEAFF
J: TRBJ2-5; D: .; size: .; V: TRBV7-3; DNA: TGTGCCAGCAGCTTAGACGGGGGCCAAGAGACCCAGTACTTC; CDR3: CASSLDGGQETQYF
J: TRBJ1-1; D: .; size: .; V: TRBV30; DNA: TGTGCCTGGAGTCCTGGGCCCAGCACGATGAACACTGAAGCTTTCTTT; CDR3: CAWSPGPSTMNTEAFF
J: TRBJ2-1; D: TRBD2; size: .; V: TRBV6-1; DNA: TGTGCCAGCAGTGAAATAGCGGGGGGGTACAATGAGCAGTTCTTC; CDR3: CASSEIAGGYNEQFF
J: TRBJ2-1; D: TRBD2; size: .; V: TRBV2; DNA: TGTGCCAGCAGCCAAGCGGGGAGCTCCTACAATGAGCAGTTCTTC; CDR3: CASSQAGSSYNEQFF
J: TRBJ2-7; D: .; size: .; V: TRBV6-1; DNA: TGTGCCAGCAGTGTATTCATATCCACCCCCGGGACTGACTACGAGCAGTACTTC; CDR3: CASSVFISTPGTDYEQYF
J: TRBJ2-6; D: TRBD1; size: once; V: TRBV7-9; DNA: TGTGCCAGCAGCTTACACGGGACAGTCATCTCTGGGGCCAACGTCCTGACTTTC; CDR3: CASSLHGTVISGANVLTF
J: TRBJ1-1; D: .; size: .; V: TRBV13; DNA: TGTGCCAGCAGCTTACAGGGGCGGGCGGACACTGAAGCTTTCTTT; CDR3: CASSLQGRADTEAFF
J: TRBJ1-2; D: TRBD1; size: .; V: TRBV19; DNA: TGTGCCAGTAGTATTGGGGGGACAGGGGAGAGGTTTTACTATGGCTACACCTTC; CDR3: CASSIGGTGERFYYGYTF
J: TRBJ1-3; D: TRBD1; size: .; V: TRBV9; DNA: TGTGCCAGCAGCCACTCCCCCGGAAGGGACAGCTCTGGAAACACCATATATTTT; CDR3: CASSHSPGRDSSGNTIYF
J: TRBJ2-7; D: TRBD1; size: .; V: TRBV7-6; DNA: TGTGCCAGCAGCTTGGACGTAACAGGGGCTGAAAGAGGTGAGCAGTACTTC; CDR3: CASSLDVTGAERGEQYF
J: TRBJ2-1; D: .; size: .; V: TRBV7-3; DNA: TGTGCCAGCAGCATATCCACAGGGAATGAGCAGTTCTTC; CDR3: CASSISTGNEQFF
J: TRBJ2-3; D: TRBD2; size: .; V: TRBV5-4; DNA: TGTGCCAGCAGCTTTGGGGCTAGCGGACACAGCACAGATACGCAGTATTTT; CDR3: CASSFGASGHSTDTQYF
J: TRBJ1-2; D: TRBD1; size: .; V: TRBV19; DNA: TGTGCCATAAACCAGGGGGAGCGCTATGGCTACACCTTC; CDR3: CAINQGERYGYTF
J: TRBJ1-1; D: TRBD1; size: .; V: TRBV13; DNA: TGTGCCAGCAGCCCGGGGACAGGGAGGCCTGAAGCTTTCTTT; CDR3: CASSPGTGRPEAFF
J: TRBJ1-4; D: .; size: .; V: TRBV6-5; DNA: TGTGCCAGCAGTTACGGGGGCGGACTTAATGAAAAACTGTTTTTT; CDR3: CASSYGGGLNEKLFF
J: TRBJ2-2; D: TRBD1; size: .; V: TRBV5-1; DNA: TGCGCCAGCAGCCATTCCGGGACAGCGTACACCGGGGAGCTGTTTTTT; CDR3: CASSHSGTAYTGELFF